The 5 T cell receptor beta chains below come from one sample, sequenced in a study of beta chain features in type 1 diabetes. Every isolated RNA sample was fully reverse transcribed, so sequencing captured expressed TCRB transcripts. Clones were sequenced by immunoSEQ multiplex PCR, and TCRdb holds only the in-frame ones, with some missing. Among 310,000 or so clones listed, around 8% were seen once. Specimen: central memory CD4+ T cells from blood. These receptors all come from a young woman in good health.

The V call is TRBV7-2, the J call TRBJ2-1; D is tentatively TRBD1 or TRBD2 (5 bases each). Germline V gives CDR1 SGHTA, CDR2 FQGNSA. Deletions cut 5 bases from V and 9 bases from J, with 11 bases between. This CDR3 is built from 12 residues. For the CDR3, the DNA is TGTGCCAGCAGCGTCGGGACGGTTGAGCAGTTCTTC. This translates into CASSVGTVEQFF.

This clone was seen more than once but under ten times. This chain joins TRBV7-2 and TRBJ2-3; TRBD2 matches at 11 bases. The germline gives CDR1 SGHTA, CDR2 FQGNSA. The CDR3 sequence is 16 residues long. V was pared by 1 base and J by 6 bases, with 6 bases of the junction left unmatched. This CDR3 is CASSLGATSGSDTQYF. The CDR3 DNA follows: TGTGCCAGCAGCTTAGGGGCCACTAGCGGGAGTGATACGCAGTATTTT.

The genes are TRBV7-2 and TRBJ2-7; D possibly uses TRBD1 or TRBD2 (5 bases each). CDR1 and CDR2 (germline): SGHTA, FQGNSA. CDR3 length: 15 residues. Trimming took 5 bases from V and 3 from J, leaving 17 bases between them. CDR3 amino acids: CASSPSRDRRYEQYF. In nucleotides, the CDR3 is TGTGCCAGCAGCCCAAGCCGGGACCGTCGCTACGAGCAGTACTTC.

This clone turned up a few times. The chain employs TRBV9 and TRBJ2-5; TRBD2 matches 8 bases. This CDR3 is 14 amino acids long. After removal of 1 base from V and 5 bases from J, the junction contained 4 bases not matched to a gene. CDR1 is SGDLS, CDR2 YYNGEE, per germline. In DNA form, the CDR3 reads TGTGCCAGCAGCGTAACGGGAGGGTTGGAGACCCAGTACTTC. Translated, it gives CASSVTGGLETQYF. Full variable domain (missing parts from reference TRBV9 and TRBJ2-5): DSGVTQTPKHLITATGQRVTLRCSPRSGDLSVYWYQQSLDQGLQFLIQYYNGEERAKGNILERFSAQQFPDLHSELNLSSLELGDSALYFCASSVTGGLETQYFGPGTRLLVL.

The rearrangement uses TRBV6-6 and TRBJ2-1; 7 bases align to TRBD1. The V gene end was trimmed by 6 bases and the J gene end by 6 bases; junction bases not matched to a gene: 8. CDR1 MNHNY and CDR2 SVGAGI come from the germline V gene (reference sequence). The length of the CDR3 is 14 residues. CDR3 residues: CASRYGQASNEQFF. The CDR3 DNA follows: TGTGCCAGCAGATACGGACAGGCGTCCAATGAGCAGTTCTTC.